Given below is one TCR beta chain in context. Its antigen is unknown. CDR1 and CDR2 from the germline V gene are LGHNA and YSLEER. The CDR3 runs 18 residues. The data are from a study of blood T cells in healthy people across ages. General study points: A roughly linear age-dependent decrease characterized TCR beta diversity per million T cells.

Sample-barcoded 5' priming and a J-beta primer mix drove a second PCR of roughly 6 to 12 cycles. At least 3 million CDR3-containing paired-end reads were obtained per sample. MiXCR, run by TCRdb on the 5' RACE reads, gives a single entry per CDR3 protein. The top ten hold about 4.1% of the sample, which has 1.5 million to 1.9 million distinct CDR3 sequences, roughly 43% seen once. This chain uses TRBV4-3 with TRBJ2-1; 9 bases align to TRBD2. The DNA end favors TRBJ2-7, so the J call may be wrong. Sequencing input: blood. The origin of this receptor is a woman aged 18-35 years in good health. DNA of the CDR3: TGCGCCAGCAGCCAAGAAGGCGTAGCGGGAGTTCAGTACAATGAGCAGTACTTC. Protein product: CASSQEGVAGVQYNEQYF.